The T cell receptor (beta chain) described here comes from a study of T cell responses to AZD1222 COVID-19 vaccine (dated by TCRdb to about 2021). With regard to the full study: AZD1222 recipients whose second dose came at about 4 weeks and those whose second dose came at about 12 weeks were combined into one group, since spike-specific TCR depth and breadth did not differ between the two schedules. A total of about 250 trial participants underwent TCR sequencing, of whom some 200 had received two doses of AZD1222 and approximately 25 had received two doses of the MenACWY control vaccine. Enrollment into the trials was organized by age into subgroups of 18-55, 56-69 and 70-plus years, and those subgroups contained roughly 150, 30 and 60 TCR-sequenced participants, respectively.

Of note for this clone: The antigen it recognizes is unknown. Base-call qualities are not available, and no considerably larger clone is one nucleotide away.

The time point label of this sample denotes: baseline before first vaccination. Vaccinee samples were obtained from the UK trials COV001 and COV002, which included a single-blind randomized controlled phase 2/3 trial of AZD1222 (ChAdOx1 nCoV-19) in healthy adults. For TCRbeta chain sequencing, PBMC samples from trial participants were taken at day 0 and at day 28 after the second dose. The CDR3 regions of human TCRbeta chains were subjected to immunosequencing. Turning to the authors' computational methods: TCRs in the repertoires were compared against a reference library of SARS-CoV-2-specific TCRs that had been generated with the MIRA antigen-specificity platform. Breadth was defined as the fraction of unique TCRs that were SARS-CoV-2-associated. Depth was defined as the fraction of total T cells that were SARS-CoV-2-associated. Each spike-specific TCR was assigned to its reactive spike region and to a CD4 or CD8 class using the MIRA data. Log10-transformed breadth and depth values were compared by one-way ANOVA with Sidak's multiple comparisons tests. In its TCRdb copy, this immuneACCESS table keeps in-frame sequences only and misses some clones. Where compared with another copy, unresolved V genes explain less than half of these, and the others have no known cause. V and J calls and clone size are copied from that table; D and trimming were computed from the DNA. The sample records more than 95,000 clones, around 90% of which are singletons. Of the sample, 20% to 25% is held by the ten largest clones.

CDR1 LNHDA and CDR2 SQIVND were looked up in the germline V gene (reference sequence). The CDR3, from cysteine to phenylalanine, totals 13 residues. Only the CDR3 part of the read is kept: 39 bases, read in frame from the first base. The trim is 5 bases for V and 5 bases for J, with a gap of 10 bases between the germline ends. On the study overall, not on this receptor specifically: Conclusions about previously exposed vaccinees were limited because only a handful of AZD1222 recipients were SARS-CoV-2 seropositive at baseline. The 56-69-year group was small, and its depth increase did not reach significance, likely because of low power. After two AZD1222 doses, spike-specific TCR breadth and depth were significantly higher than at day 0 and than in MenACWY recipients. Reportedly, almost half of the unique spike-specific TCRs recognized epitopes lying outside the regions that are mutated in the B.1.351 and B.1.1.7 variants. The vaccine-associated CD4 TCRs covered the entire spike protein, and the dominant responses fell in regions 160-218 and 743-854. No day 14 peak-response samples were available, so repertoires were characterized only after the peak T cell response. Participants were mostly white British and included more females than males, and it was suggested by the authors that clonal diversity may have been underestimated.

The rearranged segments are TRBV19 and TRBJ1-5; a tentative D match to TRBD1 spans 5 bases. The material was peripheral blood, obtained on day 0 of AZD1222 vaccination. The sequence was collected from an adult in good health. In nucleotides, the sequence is TGTGCCAGTAGTTTAGGAGGGGATCAGCCCCAGCATTTT. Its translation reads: CASSLGGDQPQHF.